The clone carrying this T cell receptor (beta chain) was seen a handful of times. This specimen belongs to a study of CD8+ T cells in alopecia areata. The treatment was: oral pan-JAK inhibitor, 5-10 mg twice daily. Collection of lesional scalp punch biopsies and peripheral blood was performed in alopecia areata patients. Germline lookup yields CDR1 SGHVS and CDR2 FQNEAQ. The CDR3 contains 14 residues. Trimming removed 6 bases from V and 9 bases from J, with 19 bases in between. Extracted RNA was reverse transcribed into cDNA, the sequencing template. The table came from immunoSEQ multiplex PCR; TCRdb's copy has only in-frame clones and leaves some out. Of fewer than 250,000 clones listed, about two fifths are singletons.

The sequencing used CD4+ T cells sorted from blood, collected at week 34, from a patient treated with tofacitinib. The clonotype originates from a human donor with alopecia areata. V usage is TRBV7-8 and J usage is TRBJ2-3, with D hard to call. CDR3 in amino acids: CASRETGSYRTQYF. The CDR3 DNA reads as TGTGCCAGCAGGGAGACTGGGTCTTACCGCACGCAGTATTTT.